This T cell receptor (beta chain) comes out of a study of vaccination and CD4 T cells after COVID-19. Background on the study: In culture, cells were exposed to overlapping spike peptides from SARS-CoV-2, HCoV-NL63, HCoV-OC43 and HCoV-229E.

Germline loops: CDR1 MNHNS, CDR2 SASEGT. The CDR3 sequence is 13 residues long. The V and J ends lost 1 base and 4 bases respectively, with 5 bases between them. The assay that was used to sequence DNA from cultured CD4+ T cells was the Oncomine TCR Beta short-read assay. Scientists extracted genomic DNA from CD4+ T cells grown in culture. MiXCR, run by TCRdb on the PCR reads, gives a single entry per CDR3 protein. The sample carries 9,000 to 15,000 distinct CDR3 sequences, roughly three fifths recorded once. Treatment specified: roughly 11-day PBMC culture with coronavirus spike peptide pools or control peptides (ViraFEST assay). ViraFEST relied on peptide pools to expand antigen-specific T cells; the TCRs were sequenced afterward. The study, taken as a whole, reports: The authors studied relatively few convalescent patients and analyzed no early post-infection timepoints.

Only a few counts were recorded for this clonotype. Its antigen is still unknown. The sample comprised CD4+ T cells from blood, cultured in vitro. The receptor was derived from a human donor who had recovered from COVID-19. V and J are TRBV6-1 and TRBJ1-5, with no clear D. The CDR3 DNA sequence: TGTGCCAGCAGTGAAGGGGGTAATCAGCCCCAGCATTTT. Translated: CASSEGGNQPQHF.